These T cell receptor beta chains were read from a single sample in a study of a mutant IDH1 vaccine in newly diagnosed glioma. Sequencing was performed with immunoSEQ multiplex PCR; in TCRdb, only in-frame clones are kept and a portion is missing. The sample carries roughly 43,000 clones, about 76% recorded once. No cognate antigen is known for these TCRs. Sequencing used PBMCs, obtained from a glioma patient whose treatment included an IDH1 peptide vaccine. Source of these receptors: a man between 45 and 60 years old with glioma. Each CDR3 is given with its conserved first and last residue. Each record gives: V gene, J gene, D gene, CDR3 protein. A D gene is named only where the DNA matches it firmly.

V: TRBV6-4
J: TRBJ2-2
D: .
CDR3: CASSGTPGTGELFF

V: TRBV6-5
J: TRBJ1-3
D: .
CDR3: CASSYQVTAGNTIYF

V: TRBV5-1
J: TRBJ1-1
D: TRBD1
CDR3: CASSPETGATEAFF

V: TRBV19
J: TRBJ1-3
D: .
CDR3: CASSVGGNTIYF

V: TRBV5-4
J: TRBJ2-1
D: TRBD2
CDR3: CASSLLTSGGWNEQFF

V: TRBV4-2
J: TRBJ2-2
D: TRBD1
CDR3: CASSPRTGSTGELFF

V: TRBV7-2
J: TRBJ2-1
D: .
CDR3: CASSYGGEQFF

V: TRBV7-9
J: TRBJ2-7
D: TRBD2
CDR3: CASSSSGGPWEQYF

V: TRBV19
J: TRBJ1-4
D: .
CDR3: CASSRRLKETGSTNEKLFF

V: TRBV7-6
J: TRBJ2-3
D: .
CDR3: CASSLGTDTQYF

V: TRBV30
J: TRBJ2-1
D: TRBD2
CDR3: CACLTSGETYNEQFF

V: TRBV30
J: TRBJ2-1
D: .
CDR3: CAWSSGLDEQFF

V: TRBV7-2
J: TRBJ2-7
D: .
CDR3: CASSLNSQVGYEQYF

V: TRBV6-1
J: TRBJ1-3
D: .
CDR3: CASSPAYLGNTIYF

V: TRBV6-5
J: TRBJ1-1
D: .
CDR3: CASSTPTGNTEAFF

V: TRBV30
J: TRBJ1-2
D: TRBD1
CDR3: CAWSPPPTGLKTNYGYTF

V: TRBV7-9
J: TRBJ1-1
D: .
CDR3: CASSLGGPNTEAFF

V: TRBV5-4
J: TRBJ2-3
D: TRBD2
CDR3: CASSGAGGNTDTQYF

V: TRBV7-9
J: TRBJ1-2
D: .
CDR3: CATYTAPPYGYTF

V: TRBV15
J: TRBJ1-1
D: .
CDR3: CATSRLRTEAFF

V: TRBV18
J: TRBJ1-2
D: .
CDR3: CASSPEGTPYGYTF

V: TRBV6-1
J: TRBJ2-7
D: .
CDR3: CASRTVRDPAYEQYF

V: TRBV5-1
J: TRBJ1-3
D: .
CDR3: CASSPTLGGNSGNTIYF

V: TRBV28
J: TRBJ1-1
D: .
CDR3: CASSKGPRNTEAFF

V: TRBV28
J: TRBJ2-1
D: .
CDR3: CASSYTGNEQFF

V: TRBV18
J: TRBJ1-5
D: .
CDR3: CASSPMGRRGLGEQPQHF

V: TRBV4-3
J: TRBJ2-1
D: .
CDR3: CASSQEGGLSEQFF

V: TRBV5-4
J: TRBJ2-2
D: TRBD2
CDR3: CASRPGTSGNTGELFF